A selection of T cell receptor beta chains follows, all from one sample in a study of blood T cell repertoires in COVID-19. Repertoires were generated with immunoSEQ multiplex PCR, while TCRdb's copy carries only in-frame clones and drops some. The data show under 100,000 clones, about 87% seen once. Source material: peripheral blood. These receptors all come from a human donor in a cohort sampled during active COVID-19. Each CDR3 is given with its conserved first and last residue. D genes are given only for firm matches. Clone size, where shown, is once, few, many, or a class for clones that have expanded.

>.|TRBJ1-3|.|TRBV6-6
TGTGCCAGCAGGCCCCTATCCTCTGGAAACACCATATATTTT
CASRPLSSGNTIYF
>.|TRBJ1-5|.|TRBV28
TGTGCCAGCAGCTCCGGTAGCAATCAGCCCCAGCATTTT
CASSSGSNQPQHF
>.|TRBJ1-1|.|TRBV4-2
TGTGCCAGCAGCCAAGCCAGGGAAGCTGAAGCTTTCTTT
CASSQAREAEAFF
>TRBD1|TRBJ2-2|.|TRBV6-5
TGTGCCAGCAGGCCGGGACAGGGGATAACCGGGGAGCTGTTTTTT
CASRPGQGITGELFF
>TRBD1|TRBJ2-7|.|TRBV29-1
TGCAGTGGGGGACAGGGTAGTTCCTACGAGCAGTACTTC
CSGGQGSSYEQYF
>TRBD1|TRBJ1-6|once|TRBV5-1
TGCGCCAGCAGCCCCAACACCTTGACAGGGTCTTCACCCCTCCACTTT
CASSPNTLTGSSPLHF
>TRBD1|TRBJ1-6|.|TRBV19
TGTGCCAGTAGTATAACAGGGGTCGACTCACCCCTCCACTTT
CASSITGVDSPLHF
>TRBD1|TRBJ1-1|.|TRBV5-1
TGCGCCAGCAGCCGGGACAGAGGATTTATGAACACTGAAGCTTTCTTT
CASSRDRGFMNTEAFF
>TRBD2|TRBJ2-5|.|TRBV7-2
TGTGCCAGCAGCTTTATAGCGGGGGGGCCTGAGACCCAGTACTTC
CASSFIAGGPETQYF
>TRBD1|TRBJ1-1|.|TRBV2
TGTGCCAGCGGACTGACAGGGGTGTCTGAAGCTTTCTTT
CASGLTGVSEAFF
>.|TRBJ1-1|.|TRBV4-2
TGTGCCAGCAGCCAAGACCCCGTATGGGGGGGACGCACCATGAACACTGAAGCTTTCTTT
CASSQDPVWGGRTMNTEAFF
>.|TRBJ1-1|.|TRBV29-1
TGCAGCGTTTTGGCAGCTGAAGCTTTCTTT
CSVLAAEAFF
>.|TRBJ2-7|once|TRBV10-2
TGCGCCAGCAGTGGCAGCTCCTACGAGCAGTACTTC
CASSGSSYEQYF
>.|TRBJ1-5|.|TRBV27
TGTGCCAGCAGTCCCAACTGGACTCCCCAAAGTCAGCCCCAGCATTTT
CASSPNWTPQSQPQHF
>TRBD1|TRBJ2-2|.|TRBV9
TGTGCCAGCAGCGTAGCAACAGGGGGGACCGGGGAGCTGTTTTTT
CASSVATGGTGELFF
>TRBD2|TRBJ2-5|.|TRBV14
TGTGCCAGCAGGCGACTAGCTCAAGAGACCCAGTACTTC
CASRRLAQETQYF
>TRBD2|TRBJ2-1|.|TRBV10-3
TGTGCCATCAGTGAGGGAAGGACTAGCTCCACTTACAATGAGCAGTTCTTC
CAISEGRTSSTYNEQFF
>.|TRBJ2-3|.|TRBV6-5
TGTGCCAGCAGTTACTCACCGAGAAGTAGAGGAGATACGCAGTATTTT
CASSYSPRSRGDTQYF
>.|TRBJ1-3|.|TRBV19
TGTGCCAGTATATCTTGGAGTGGAAACACCATATATTTT
CASISWSGNTIYF
>.|TRBJ1-6|.|TRBV15
TGTGCCACCAGCAGACAGATCAATTCACCCCTCCACTTT
CATSRQINSPLHF
>TRBD1|TRBJ2-7|.|TRBV24-1
TGTGCCACCACACAACGGGACAGGGTCCTCTACGAGCAGTACTTC
CATTQRDRVLYEQYF
>TRBD2|TRBJ2-7|.|TRBV27
TGTGCCAGCAGTTTAGCGGGGGGGCCGGTCGAGCAGTACTTC
CASSLAGGPVEQYF
>TRBD2|TRBJ2-1|.|TRBV7-3
TGTGCCAGCAGCCCCCGGGTGGGGGGGGGCAATGAGCAGTTCTTC
CASSPRVGGGNEQFF
>TRBD1|TRBJ1-2|.|TRBV15
TGTGCCACCAGCAGAGATCTCGGGACAGGGAAAGACTACACCTTC
CATSRDLGTGKDYTF
>.|TRBJ1-2|once|TRBV2
TGTGCCAGGGGCCAAAGCCTTAACTATGGCTACACCTTC
CARGQSLNYGYTF
>.|TRBJ2-1|.|TRBV6-2/TRBV6-3
TGTGCCAGCAGTTACGGGGCGGGGAATTACAATGAGCAGTTCTTC
CASSYGAGNYNEQFF
>TRBD1|TRBJ2-7|.|TRBV30
TGTGCCTGGGCAAGGGACAGGGGCATATACGAGCAGTACTTC
CAWARDRGIYEQYF
>.|TRBJ2-3|.|TRBV5-1
TGCGCCAGCAGCTTGGGGAGCGGGTCCTCAAGCACAGATACGCAGTATTTT
CASSLGSGSSSTDTQYF
>.|TRBJ2-5|.|TRBV6-5
TGTGCCAGCAGTTACTCGAGAGAGACCCAGTACTTC
CASSYSRETQYF
>TRBD1|TRBJ2-7|.|TRBV9
TGTGCCAGCAGCGTAGGAGAACCCGGGACAGGGACTTACGAGCAGTACTTC
CASSVGEPGTGTYEQYF
>TRBD1|TRBJ1-1|.|TRBV27
TGTGCCAGCAGGCCTGGGACAGGGAACACTGAAGCTTTCTTT
CASRPGTGNTEAFF
>.|TRBJ1-2|.|TRBV3-1/TRBV3-2
TGTGCCAGCAATGGGGGCGCCGATGGCTACACCTTC
CASNGGADGYTF
>.|TRBJ1-2|.|TRBV4-1
TGCGCCAGCAGCCAAGATCTGGGGCACAACTATGGCTACACCTTC
CASSQDLGHNYGYTF
>.|TRBJ2-1|few|TRBV12-3/TRBV12-4
TGTGCCAGCAGTCCGGACAATGAGCAGTTCTTC
CASSPDNEQFF
>.|TRBJ1-2|.|TRBV20-1
TGCAGTGCCAACGACCAGGGGCTCCACACCTTC
CSANDQGLHTF
>.|TRBJ2-3|.|TRBV11-2
TGTGCCAGCAGCTTACCAGGCACAGATACGCAGTATTTT
CASSLPGTDTQYF
>.|TRBJ1-2|.|TRBV5-1
TGCGCCAGCAGCTTGTCACAGGCTAACTATGGCTACACCTTC
CASSLSQANYGYTF
>.|TRBJ1-1|once|TRBV18
TGTGCCAGCTCACCAACGGTAGGGGCTATGGACACTGAAGCTTTCTTT
CASSPTVGAMDTEAFF
>.|TRBJ2-2|.|TRBV9
TGTGCCAGCAGCGTAGTTGGTAGCTACGACACCGGGGAGCTGTTTTTT
CASSVVGSYDTGELFF
>TRBD1|TRBJ2-1|.|TRBV6-5
TGTGCCAGCAGTTACTCGGACAGGGTCGATGAGCAGTTCTTC
CASSYSDRVDEQFF
>.|TRBJ1-1|.|TRBV9
TGTGCCAGCAGCGTACTGGGGGCCGGGGCTGAAGCTTTCTTT
CASSVLGAGAEAFF
>TRBD2|TRBJ2-5|.|TRBV6-5
TGTGCCAGCAGTAGCGGGGGGGGAATGGAGACCCAGTACTTC
CASSSGGGMETQYF
>TRBD1|TRBJ2-7|.|TRBV6-5
TGTGCCAGCAGGATGGGGACAGGCGTTTACGAGCAGTACTTC
CASRMGTGVYEQYF
>.|TRBJ1-2|.|TRBV2
TGTGCCAGCACAACTCAGGGGAGAGTCATGTATGGCTACACCTTC
CASTTQGRVMYGYTF